The TCR beta chain described here comes from a study of T cell responses to AZD1222 COVID-19 vaccine. Findings and caveats of the study: Spike-wide vaccine-associated CD4 TCRs dominated at 160-218 and 743-854. Donor demographics were predominantly white British with a female majority; clonal diversity may be underestimated.

Pooling was applied to second doses at about 4 or about 12 weeks. This CDR3 has 12 amino acids. Trimming left V 2 bases short and J 4 bases short, with 4 bases between. Sequencing was performed with immunoSEQ multiplex PCR; in TCRdb, only in-frame clones are kept and a portion is missing. The repertoire holds 95,000 to 100,000 clones, about 87% seen once, with 9.5% to 13% in the top ten. A remark on this clone: Its antigen remains unknown.

The chain employs TRBV12-3 or TRBV12-4 and TRBJ2-3; D is unclear. The TCR sequence derives from an adult who received the AZD1222 COVID-19 vaccine. This specimen consisted of peripheral blood, obtained 28 days after the second AZD1222 dose. In nucleotides, the CDR3 is TGTGCCAGCAGTTTACGTCCAGATACGCAGTATTTT. Translated, it gives CASSLRPDTQYF.